The 18 T cell receptor beta chains below all came from one sample that was sequenced in a study of T-cell memory formation after mild COVID-19. In TCRdb, the 5' RACE reads were re-called with MiXCR into one record per CDR3 protein. The repertoire has 300,000 or so distinct CDR3 sequences, about 16% of them found once; the top ten carry roughly 24%. The sequencing input was PBMCs or a T cell subset sorted from them (not recorded which). These receptors all come from a man aged 18 to 30 who had mild COVID-19 (a few samples of this study predate the infection). Cell type and time point are not known.

The V gene is TRBV5-1, the J gene TRBJ2-3; either TRBD1 or TRBD2 may fit D (5 bases each). V shed 4 bases and J shed 1 base, with 10 bases lying between them. Germline assignment: CDR1 SGHRS and CDR2 YFSETQ. This CDR3 is 14 amino acids long. The CDR3 DNA sequence: TGCGCCAGCAGCATCCGGGACCGCACAGATACGCAGTATTTT. It encodes CASSIRDRTDTQYF.

This clonotype was detected many times. This chain uses TRBV12-3 or TRBV12-4 with TRBJ2-7; D is unclear. CDR3 length: 14 residues. V lost 0 bases and J lost 2, with 8 bases in between. The CDR3 DNA reads as TGTGCCAGCAGTTTAGCGCCGCAGACCTACGAGCAGTACTTC. Protein sequence: CASSLAPQTYEQYF.

This clonotype was found a few times. V gene TRBV6-6 combines with J gene TRBJ1-1, with no clear D. Germline V gives CDR1 MNHNY, CDR2 SVGAGI (reference sequence). The CDR3 is made up of 12 amino acids. The germline V and J ends were trimmed by 6 bases and 6 bases, with 11 bases remaining between them. CDR3: CASSKTEPEAFF. The CDR3 bases are TGTGCCAGCAGCAAAACAGAACCTGAAGCTTTCTTT.

This clonotype was counted between two and nine times. The V call is TRBV29-1, the J call TRBJ2-5, with TRBD1 identical over 7 bases. In germline, CDR1 is SQVTM, CDR2 ANQGSEA. The CDR3 loop spans 12 amino acids. The J segment lost 2 bases and the V segment lost 5 bases, leaving 2 bases of the junction unmatched. The CDR3 DNA is TGCAGCGTTAGGGGGCCTCAAGAGACCCAGTACTTC. This translates into CSVRGPQETQYF.

Concerning this clonotype: The conserved phenylalanine or tryptophan is not found at the CDR3 terminus, so this likely reflects a read error. Because the CDR3's place on the DNA is in doubt, the DNA is left out and the CDR3 is given as listed by TCRdb. The V and J genes are TRBV6-4 and TRBJ1-1. Germline-derived CDR1 and CDR2 are MRHNA and SNTAGT. A total of 10 residues make up the CDR3, ends included. CDR3 sequence: CASSESQGTI.

This chain joins TRBV11-1 and TRBJ2-1; D tentatively reads TRBD1 or TRBD2 (6 bases each). CDR3 length: 16 residues. Germline V CDR1 and CDR2: SGHAT, FQDESV (reference sequence). Trimming left V 5 bases short and J 4 bases short, with 18 bases between. As DNA, the CDR3 is TGTGCCAGCAGCGCGCCGTGGAGGGGGGTTTACAATGAGCAGTTCTTC. This sequence encodes CASSAPWRGVYNEQFF.

J is TRBJ1-1 and V is TRBV12-3 or TRBV12-4; D call uncertain. This CDR3 is 11 amino acids long. V was cut by 7 bases and J by 7 bases, with 10 bases left in between. CDR3 nucleotides: TGTGCCAGCACCCCTCGGGGTGAAGCTTTCTTT. It codes for CASTPRGEAFF.

The chain joins TRBV4-3 to TRBJ1-4; D is undetermined. CDR3 size: 12 residues. Germline V gene lookup returns CDR1 LGHNA and CDR2 YSLEER. With 8 bases removed from V and 5 bases from J, the gap between germline ends came to 9 bases. CDR3 nucleotides: TGCGCCAGCGGAGGGATGAATGAAAAACTGTTTTTT. Its protein product is CASGGMNEKLFF.

This clonotype was observed a single time. The chain has TRBV7-3 and TRBJ2-3, with 16 bases aligning to TRBD2. The CDR3 contains 16 residues. Germline V gene lookup returns CDR1 SGHTA and CDR2 FQGTGA. V gave up 2 bases and J gave up 4 bases; unmatched junction bases: 0. The CDR3 sequence: CASSLGTSGGADTQYF. For the CDR3, the DNA is TGTGCCAGCAGCTTAGGGACTAGCGGGGGGGCAGATACGCAGTATTTT.

This clonotype was seen only a few times. CDR3 in amino acids: CASSPRAWTKNIQYF. CDR3 nucleotides: TGTGCCAGCAGCCCTAGGGCATGGACCAAAAACATTCAGTACTTC. The rearrangement uses TRBV7-9 and TRBJ2-4; D is unresolved. The V and J ends lost 5 bases and 2 bases respectively, with 13 bases between them. The CDR3 has 15 residues. Germline values: CDR1 SEHNR, CDR2 FQNEAQ (reference sequence).

The chain links TRBV27 to TRBJ2-1; no clear D gene. The germline CDR1 and CDR2 sequences are MNHEY and SMNVEV (reference sequence). V was trimmed by 2 bases and J by 4 bases, leaving 9 bases between them. The CDR3 covers 14 residues. The CDR3 coding sequence is TGTGCCAGCAGTTTAACCCTGGAATACAATGAGCAGTTCTTC. Translated: CASSLTLEYNEQFF.

V and J are TRBV25-1 and TRBJ2-3, with 9 bases lining up with TRBD1. The trim removed 4 bases at V and 10 bases at J, leaving 15 bases unmatched. This CDR3 contains 16 residues. Germline CDR1 is MGHDK and CDR2 is SYGVNS. The CDR3 DNA follows: TGTGCCAGCAGTGGGACCGGGACAGGGATAACTTGGGCGCAGTATTTT. This translates into CASSGTGTGITWAQYF.

The V gene is TRBV6-5, the J gene TRBJ2-5, with 8 bases identical to TRBD2. The CDR3 consists of 15 residues. Looked up from germline, CDR1 is MNHEY and CDR2 is SVGAGI. V gave up 8 bases and J gave up 1 base; unmatched junction bases: 9. CDR3 nucleotides: TGTGCCAGCCGAATTAGCGGGGCGTCCCAAGAGACCCAGTACTTC. This codes for CASRISGASQETQYF.

A few counts support this clonotype. The V gene is TRBV12-3 or TRBV12-4, the J gene TRBJ1-4; D remains ambiguous. Trimming pared 6 bases from V and 7 bases from J, leaving 15 bases between. The CDR3 totals 14 residues. As DNA, the CDR3 is TGTGCCAGCAGCCCAAGTTCTGGTGTTGAAAAACTGTTTTTT. Encoded protein: CASSPSSGVEKLFF.

CDR3 sequence: CASSRNQVPKDEQYF. Here the CDR3 DNA reads TGCGCCAGCAGTCGGAACCAGGTCCCCAAGGACGAGCAGTACTTC. V is TRBV5-1 and J is TRBJ2-7; no clear D. The CDR3 consists of 15 residues. With 5 bases removed from V and 5 bases from J, the gap between germline ends came to 20 bases. The V gene's germline CDR1 is SGHRS and CDR2 YFSETQ.

The table lists this clonotype with many counts. The gene calls are TRBV15 and TRBJ1-2, with 9 bases that match TRBD1. From germline, CDR1 is LNHNV and CDR2 YYDKDF (reference sequence). The CDR3 has 17 residues. Trimming removed 0 bases from V and 1 base from J; junction bases left unmatched: 6. The CDR3 DNA is TGTGCCACCAGCAGAGATCTGGGACAGGGACTTAACTATGGCTACACCTTC. Amino acids: CATSRDLGQGLNYGYTF.

This chain connects TRBV4-2 to TRBJ2-5; 7 bases map to TRBD1. Germline CDR1 and CDR2: LGHNA and YNFKEQ. The CDR3 is made up of 15 amino acids. The V gene end was trimmed by 4 bases and the J gene end by 1 base; junction bases not matched to a gene: 6. CDR3 bases: TGTGCCAGCAGCCCACGACAGGGTGTCCAAGAGACCCAGTACTTC. Its protein product is CASSPRQGVQETQYF.

This clonotype was observed a handful of times. V gene TRBV28 combines with J gene TRBJ1-4; TRBD1 agrees at 7 bases. V lost 5 bases and J lost 7; bases outside the gene matches: 7. CDR1 is MDHEN and CDR2 is SYDVKM in the germline V gene. This CDR3 has 14 residues. Here the CDR3 reads CASSPNTGVEKLFF. For the CDR3, the DNA is TGTGCCAGCAGTCCAAACACAGGGGTTGAAAAACTGTTTTTT.